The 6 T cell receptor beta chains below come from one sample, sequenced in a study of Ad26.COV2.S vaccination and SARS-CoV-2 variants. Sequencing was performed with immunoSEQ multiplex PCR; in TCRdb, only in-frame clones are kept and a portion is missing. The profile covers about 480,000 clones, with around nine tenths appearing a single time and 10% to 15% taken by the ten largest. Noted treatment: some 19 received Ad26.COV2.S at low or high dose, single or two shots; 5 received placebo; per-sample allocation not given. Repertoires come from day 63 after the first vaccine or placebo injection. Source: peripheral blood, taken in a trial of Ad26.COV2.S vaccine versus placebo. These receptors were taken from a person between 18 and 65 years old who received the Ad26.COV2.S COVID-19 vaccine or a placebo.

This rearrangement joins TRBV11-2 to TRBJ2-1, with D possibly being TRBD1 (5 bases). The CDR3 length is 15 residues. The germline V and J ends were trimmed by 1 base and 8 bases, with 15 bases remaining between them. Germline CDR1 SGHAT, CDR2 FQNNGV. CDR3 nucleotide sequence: TGTGCCAGCAGCTTAGGCCGACAGCCCGGAGATGAGCAGTTCTTC. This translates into CASSLGRQPGDEQFF.

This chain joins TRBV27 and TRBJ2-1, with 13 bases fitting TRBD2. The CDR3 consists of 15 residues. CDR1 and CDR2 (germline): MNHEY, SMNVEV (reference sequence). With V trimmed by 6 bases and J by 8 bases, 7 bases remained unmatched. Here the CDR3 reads CASRGGTSGAYEQFF. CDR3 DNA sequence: TGTGCCAGCAGGGGAGGGACTAGCGGGGCCTATGAGCAGTTCTTC.

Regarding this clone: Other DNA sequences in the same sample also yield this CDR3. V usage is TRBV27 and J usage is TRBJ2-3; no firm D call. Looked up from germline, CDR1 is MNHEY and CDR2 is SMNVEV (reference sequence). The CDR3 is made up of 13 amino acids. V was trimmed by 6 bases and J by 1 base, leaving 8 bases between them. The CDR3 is CASSLLGTDTQYF. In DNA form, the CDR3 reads TGTGCCAGCAGCCTGCTCGGCACAGATACGCAGTATTTT.

The chain's CDR3 is CASSLVSGNTGELFF. DNA for the CDR3: TGTGCCAGCAGCTTGGTTAGCGGGAACACCGGGGAGCTGTTTTTT. The chain recombines TRBV5-4 with TRBJ2-2, with D perhaps TRBD2 (6 bases). The V gene lost 0 bases and the J gene lost 1 base, with 7 bases spanning the gap. The CDR3 totals 15 residues. Germline V lookup: CDR1 SGHNT, CDR2 YYREEE (reference sequence).

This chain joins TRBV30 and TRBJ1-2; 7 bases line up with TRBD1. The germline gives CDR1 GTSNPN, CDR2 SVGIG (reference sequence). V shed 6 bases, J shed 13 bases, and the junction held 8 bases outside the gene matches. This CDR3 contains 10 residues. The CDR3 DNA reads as TGTGCCTGCTTGACAGGGCTACCCACCTTC. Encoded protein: CACLTGLPTF.

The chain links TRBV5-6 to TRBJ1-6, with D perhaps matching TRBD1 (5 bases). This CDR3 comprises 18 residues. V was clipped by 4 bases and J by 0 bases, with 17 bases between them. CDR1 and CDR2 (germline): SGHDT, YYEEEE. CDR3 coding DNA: TGTGCCAGCAGCCGCCTGGGGCCATCGAGCTCCTATAATTCACCCCTCCACTTT. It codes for CASSRLGPSSSYNSPLHF. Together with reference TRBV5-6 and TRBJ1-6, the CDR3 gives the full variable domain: DAGVTQSPTHLIKTRGQQVTLRCSPKSGHDTVSWYQQALGQGPQFIFQYYEEEERQRGNFPDRFSGHQFPNYSSELNVNALLLGDSALYLCASSRLGPSSSYNSPLHFGNGTRLTVT.